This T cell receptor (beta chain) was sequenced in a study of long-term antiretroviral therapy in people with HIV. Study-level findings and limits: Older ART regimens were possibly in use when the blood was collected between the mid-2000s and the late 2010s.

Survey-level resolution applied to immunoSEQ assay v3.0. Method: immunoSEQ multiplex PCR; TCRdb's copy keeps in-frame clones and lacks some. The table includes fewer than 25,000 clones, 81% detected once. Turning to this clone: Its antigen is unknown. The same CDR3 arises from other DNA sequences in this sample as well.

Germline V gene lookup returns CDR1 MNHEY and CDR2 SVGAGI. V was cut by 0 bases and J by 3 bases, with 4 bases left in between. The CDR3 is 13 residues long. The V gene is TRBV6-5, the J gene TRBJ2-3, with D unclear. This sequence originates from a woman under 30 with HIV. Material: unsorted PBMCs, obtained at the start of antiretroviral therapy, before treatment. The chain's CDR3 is CASSYSQTDTQYF. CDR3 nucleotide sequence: TGTGCCAGCAGTTACTCACAGACAGATACGCAGTATTTT.